These T cell receptor beta chains were read from a single sample in a study of molecular identifiers for immune sequencing clone quantification. TCRdb passed the PCR reads through MiXCR, listing each CDR3 protein once. The sample contains some 650,000 distinct CDR3 sequences, 20% of which appear only once. Material for sequencing was naive CD8+ T cells from blood, with Jurkat cell RNA spiked in. Receptor source: a human donor in good health. Some libraries in this study had Jurkat cell RNA spiked in. Each CDR3 is given with its conserved first and last residue. Fields, in order: J gene, V gene, CDR3 protein.

TRBJ1-1	TRBV4-3	CASSQEKVWPMNTEAFF
TRBJ2-1	TRBV5-1	CASSLGGSGNEQFF
TRBJ2-1	TRBV19	CASSRGLAVYNEQFF
TRBJ2-7	TRBV25-1	CASSVTSGDYEQYF
TRBJ2-2	TRBV30	CAWRHSNTGELFF
TRBJ2-2	TRBV5-4	CASSQGFWAGELFF
TRBJ2-5	TRBV25-1	CASSEIGTGRETQYF
TRBJ2-3	TRBV7-8	CASSLTGFGTDTQYF
TRBJ2-4	TRBV12-3/TRBV12-4	CASSLGSNKNIQYF
TRBJ2-1	TRBV29-1	CSVEGLAGWGSYNEQFF
TRBJ1-2	TRBV3-1	CASSQPGIVYGYTF
TRBJ1-3	TRBV4-1	CASSQEPGNIGNTIYF
TRBJ2-3	TRBV5-6	CASSLGGPGDTQYF
TRBJ1-4	TRBV15	CATKGDFEEKLFF
TRBJ1-5	TRBV6-2/TRBV6-3	CASSYLAQASNQPQHF
TRBJ2-3	TRBV2	CASAAGVTSGTSDTQYF
TRBJ2-7	TRBV6-5	CASKSGNSYEQYF
TRBJ2-3	TRBV12-3/TRBV12-4	CASSPPPGGGQTDTQYF
TRBJ1-4	TRBV5-4	CASSLRGTGGEKLFF
TRBJ2-3	TRBV10-3	CAISESNAFTDTQYF
TRBJ2-7	TRBV4-3	CASSQEIRRGPTYEQYF
TRBJ2-1	TRBV5-1	CASSLAPWGSYNEQFF
TRBJ1-6	TRBV12-3/TRBV12-4	CASSFRPNSPLHF
TRBJ2-1	TRBV29-1	CSVDGLAGGPYNEQFF
TRBJ1-5	TRBV11-2	CASSLFSSNQPQHF
TRBJ1-1	TRBV27	CASSFQARISTEAFF
TRBJ1-1	TRBV20-1	CSARWDRGVPEAFF
TRBJ2-2	TRBV29-1	CSVLPNTGELFF
TRBJ1-4	TRBV4-1	CASSQDRKAQYEKLFF
TRBJ2-3	TRBV4-1	CASSQDQGETLYF
TRBJ2-3	TRBV19	CASRAHLDTQYF
TRBJ2-7	TRBV4-1	CASIPGPSYF
TRBJ2-1	TRBV27	CASRWAAGGLYNEQFF
TRBJ2-7	TRBV29-1	CSALDSYEQYF
TRBJ2-7	TRBV5-1	CASSSGTISYEQYF
TRBJ1-4	TRBV5-1	CASSSMGFDEKLFF
TRBJ2-3	TRBV7-6	CASSPDPFKDTQYF
TRBJ1-2	TRBV6-2/TRBV6-3	CASARVFGPYGYTF
TRBJ2-7	TRBV27	CASSLIGSYEQYF
TRBJ1-2	TRBV13	CASSLDSGGYGYTF
TRBJ2-6	TRBV12-3/TRBV12-4	CASDGALPGANVLTF
TRBJ2-2	TRBV11-2	CASSSATSLILEGGELFF
TRBJ1-3	TRBV12-3/TRBV12-4	CASRNRLTGRSGNTIYF
TRBJ2-7	TRBV4-1	CASSQQGGSEQYF
TRBJ1-1	TRBV7-9	CASSQETVNTEAFF
TRBJ2-7	TRBV5-4	CASSLSHEQYF